These 32 T cell receptor beta chains share one sample of origin, sequenced in a study of T cells in Graves' hyperthyroidism and ophthalmopathy. Researchers took RNA transcripts and amplified the TCR beta CDR3 regions from them. In the first-round RT-PCR of the TCR CDR3, the HTBI primer set was used. Each CDR3 protein is one row after TCRdb ran MiXCR on the multiplex PCR reads. This table has 300,000 to 450,000 distinct CDR3 sequences, approximately 14% appearing once. Material for sequencing was blood. These receptors came from a woman aged 60-75 years with Graves' hyperthyroidism.

This clonotype was seen many times. The chain has TRBV30 and TRBJ1-1; 9 positions match TRBD1. Germline V gene sequence: CDR1 GTSNPN, CDR2 SVGIG (reference sequence). V shed 2 bases and J 5 bases; nucleotides not matched to a gene: 3. The CDR3 sequence is 13 residues long. CDR3 DNA: TGTGCCTGGAGTCCACAGGGGGCTACTGAAGCTTTCTTT. Encoded protein: CAWSPQGATEAFF. The full variable domain, rest sourced from reference TRBV30 and TRBJ1-1, is SQTIHQWPATLVQPVGSPLSLECTVEGTSNPNLYWYRQAAGRGLQLLFYSVGIGQISSEVPQNLSASRPQDRQFILSSKKLLLSDSGFYLCAWSPQGATEAFFGQGTRLTVV.

A few counts support this clonotype. The rearrangement joins TRBV6-4 to TRBJ2-1; D gene ambiguous. V lost 4 bases to trimming and J lost 5 bases, with 9 bases between them. The CDR3 sequence is 13 residues long. Germline CDR1 reads MRHNA; CDR2 reads SNTAGT. CDR3 amino acids: CASSARPHNEQFF. CDR3 DNA: TGTGCCAGCAGTGCCCGACCACACAATGAGCAGTTCTTC.

This clonotype has a count of ten or more. CDR3 nucleotide sequence: TGTGCCAGCTCTCCTACGGTAGAGACCCAGTACTTC. Amino acid sequence: CASSPTVETQYF. J is TRBJ2-5 and V is TRBV18, with unresolved D. CDR3 length: 12 amino acids. V lost 6 bases and J 4 bases, leaving 9 bases between the germline ends. Germline V gene lookup returns CDR1 KGHSH and CDR2 LQKENI.

Comments on this clonotype: This sequence may be a read error, since a much larger clone differs from it by one base. This chain connects TRBV6-1 to TRBJ1-5; TRBD1 matches 7 bases. Germline V gene data show CDR1 as MNHNS and CDR2 as SASEGT. The V segment lost 3 bases and the J segment 7 bases; nucleotides outside the gene matches: 3. This CDR3 has 13 residues. Here the CDR3 reads CASSETQGQPQHF. CDR3 in DNA: TGTGCCAGCAGTGAGACACAGGGGCAGCCCCAGCATTTT.

This clonotype was counted ten times or more. The chain carries TRBV27 and TRBJ2-3; D is unclear. The CDR3 loop spans 15 amino acids. With 2 bases removed from V and 2 bases from J, the gap between germline ends came to 11 bases. Per the germline V gene, CDR1 is MNHEY and CDR2 is SMNVEV (reference sequence). The CDR3 nucleotides are TGTGCCAGCAGTTTACTTGGCGGATACACAGATACGCAGTATTTT. Encoded protein: CASSLLGGYTDTQYF.

This clonotype was counted ten times or more. V usage is TRBV12-3 or TRBV12-4 and J usage is TRBJ2-7; no definite D call. The V gene lost 3 bases and the J gene lost 0 bases, with 12 bases spanning the gap. The CDR3 contains 15 residues. The CDR3: CASSLVSRSSYEQYF. The CDR3 DNA is TGTGCCAGCAGTTTGGTTAGCAGATCCTCCTACGAGCAGTACTTC.

The chain is built from TRBV13 and TRBJ2-7; D is ambiguous. V dropped 0 bases and J dropped 0 bases, with 6 bases sitting between them. The germline CDR1 and CDR2 sequences are PRHDT and FYEKMQ (reference sequence). The CDR3 contains 14 residues. CDR3 loop: CASSLGHSSYEQYF. The CDR3 DNA is TGTGCCAGCAGCTTAGGTCATAGCTCCTACGAGCAGTACTTC.

This rearrangement joins TRBV10-3 to TRBJ2-7; D may be TRBD1 (6 bases). Trimming took 4 bases from V and 3 from J, leaving 13 bases between them. Germline V CDR1 and CDR2: ENHRY, SYGVKD. CDR3 length: 14 amino acids. CDR3 nucleotides: TGTGCCATCAGTGCGTTTACAGGGCTCTACGAGCAGTACTTC. Residues: CAISAFTGLYEQYF.

This clonotype was found many times. The J gene is TRBJ2-7, the V gene TRBV2; D may be TRBD2 (6 bases). V was pared by 6 bases and J by 3 bases, with 9 bases between. The CDR3 contains 12 residues. CDR1 is SNHLY and CDR2 is FYNNEI in the germline V gene. CDR3 nucleotide sequence: TGTGCCAGCAGCCGGGACTTCTACGAGCAGTACTTC. As protein: CASSRDFYEQYF. Full variable domain (remainder filled in from reference TRBV2 and TRBJ2-7): EPEVTQTPSHQVTQMGQEVILRCVPISNHLYFYWYRQILGQKVEFLVSFYNNEISEKSEIFDDQFSVERPDGSNFTLKIRSTKLEDSAMYFCASSRDFYEQYFGPGTRLTVT.

This clonotype came up many times. The chain uses TRBV12-3 or TRBV12-4 and TRBJ2-1; perhaps D is TRBD1 or TRBD2 (5 bases each). The length of the CDR3 is 13 residues. V was shortened by 10 bases and J by 3 bases, with 13 bases between the two germline ends. In DNA, the CDR3 is TGTGCCACCCCTAGGGACGGCTACAATGAGCAGTTCTTC. Protein: CATPRDGYNEQFF.

This clonotype occurred many times. V usage is TRBV7-9 and J usage is TRBJ1-2; D unresolved. Trimming shortened V by 4 bases and J by 8 bases, and 20 bases separated the two germline ends. Germline V gives CDR1 SEHNR, CDR2 FQNEAQ (reference sequence). The CDR3 runs to 15 residues. The CDR3 bases are TGTGCCAGCAGCTCCTCATCGGACGAGGCCAGCGGCTACACCTTC. This gives the protein CASSSSSDEASGYTF.

This clonotype was observed at least ten times. The J gene is TRBJ2-6, the V gene TRBV19; D not resolved. V gave up 5 bases and J gave up 0 bases, with 8 bases separating them. CDR1 is LNHDA and CDR2 is SQIVND in the germline V gene (reference sequence). The CDR3 covers 15 residues. The CDR3 nucleotides are TGTGCCAGTAGTGTGCAGTACTCTGGGGCCAACGTCCTGACTTTC. This encodes CASSVQYSGANVLTF.

This clonotype was found a few times. A much larger clone lies a single base off, so this may be a read error. The chain carries TRBV28 and TRBJ2-1; 7 nucleotides align to TRBD1. Germline V lookup: CDR1 MDHEN, CDR2 SYDVKM. This CDR3 is 15 amino acids long. DNA for the CDR3: TGTGCCGGCAGTTTTGGGACAGATAATTACAATGAGCAGTTCTTC. This gives the protein CAGSFGTDNYNEQFF.

This clonotype was observed many times. The chain uses TRBV6-1 and TRBJ2-1, with D perhaps matching TRBD1 (6 bases). The CDR3 runs 13 residues. V was clipped by 4 bases and J by 4 bases, with 8 bases between them. The germline gives CDR1 MNHNS, CDR2 SASEGT. The CDR3 coding sequence is TGTGCCAGCAGTGCTACAGGGTACAATGAGCAGTTCTTC. Protein: CASSATGYNEQFF.

Of note for this clonotype: This sequence may be a read error, since a much larger clone differs from it by one base. This sequence joins TRBV7-2 and TRBJ2-1, with TRBD2 matching over 8 bases. CDR1 and CDR2 from the germline V gene are SGHTA and FQGNSA. This CDR3 has 15 residues. CDR3 DNA: TGTGCCGGCAGCTTGATGAGCGGGAGCTACAATGAGCAGTTCTTC. Translation: CAGSLMSGSYNEQFF.

This clonotype was detected many times. The rearrangement uses TRBV18 and TRBJ2-7; TRBD1 matches at 8 bases. The V gene's germline CDR1 is KGHSH and CDR2 LQKENI. The CDR3 length is 15 residues. V trimming: 6 bases; J trimming: 5 bases; junction bases outside the gene matches: 12. In DNA form, the CDR3 reads TGTGCCAGCTCCGGAAGGACAGGGTGGGAAAACGAGCAGTACTTC. It encodes CASSGRTGWENEQYF.

This clonotype was recorded many times. V gene TRBV11-3 combines with J gene TRBJ1-2, with D maybe TRBD1 (5 bases). CDR1 is SGHNT, CDR2 YENEEA, per germline. The CDR3 extends over 14 amino acids. V was clipped by 4 bases and J by 2 bases, with 11 bases between them. CDR3 bases: TGTGCCAGCAGCTCAGGGCGAGAAAACTATGGCTACACCTTC. Translating it yields CASSSGRENYGYTF.

This clonotype was recorded many times. V gene TRBV2 combines with J gene TRBJ1-2; 7 bases line up with TRBD1. The CDR3 has 12 amino acids. With V trimmed by 11 bases and J by 5 bases, 8 bases remained unmatched. Germline V CDR1 and CDR2: SNHLY, FYNNEI. The DNA of the CDR3 is TGTGCCGGGGACAGCCAAGGATATGGCTACACCTTC. It yields the protein CAGDSQGYGYTF.

This clonotype was counted only a few times. V gene TRBV5-1 combines with J gene TRBJ2-7, with 7 bases identical to TRBD1. Germline V gene data show CDR1 as SGHRS and CDR2 as YFSETQ. The CDR3 sequence is 15 residues long. V dropped 0 bases and J dropped 3; count of bases not matched to a gene: 6. In DNA form, the CDR3 reads TGCGCCAGCAGCTTGGGGACAGGTTCACTCTACGAGCAGTACTTC. Translating it yields CASSLGTGSLYEQYF.

This clonotype was observed at least ten times. J is TRBJ1-2 and V is TRBV20-1; D gene unclear. Trimming removed 2 bases at V and 2 bases at J, with 12 bases between. Germline V gene sequence: CDR1 DFQATT, CDR2 SNEGSKA (reference sequence). This CDR3 region has 14 residues. CDR3 nucleotide sequence: TGCAGTGCTAGAACCGTAGGGCAGAACTATGGCTACACCTTC. Translating gives CSARTVGQNYGYTF.

The sample holds many counts of this clonotype. This chain joins TRBV7-9 and TRBJ2-3; D is unclear. V shed 5 bases and J shed 1 base, with 13 bases lying between them. The CDR3 has 15 residues. Germline V gene lookup returns CDR1 SEHNR and CDR2 FQNEAQ (reference sequence). The CDR3 sequence is CASSLQKDGTDTQYF. DNA for the CDR3: TGTGCCAGCAGCCTCCAAAAGGACGGCACAGATACGCAGTATTTT.

This clonotype was seen ten or more times. The chain has TRBV6-1 and TRBJ2-5; 7 bases agree with TRBD1. CDR1 and CDR2 from the germline V gene are MNHNS and SASEGT. This CDR3 contains 12 residues. CDR3: CPLQGRGETQYF. The CDR3 DNA reads as TGTCCTCTACAGGGGCGCGGGGAGACCCAGTACTTC.

This clonotype was found many times. The V call is TRBV28, the J call TRBJ2-2; D gene unclear. Trimming shortened V by 0 bases and J by 1 base, and 9 bases separated the two germline ends. Germline-derived CDR1 and CDR2 are MDHEN and SYDVKM. The length of the CDR3 is 16 residues. CDR3 nucleotide sequence: TGTGCCAGCAGTTTATGGGGCAAACGGAACACCGGGGAGCTGTTTTTT. The encoded protein is CASSLWGKRNTGELFF.

The table lists this clonotype with a few counts. V is TRBV4-1 and J is TRBJ2-7, with 10 bases fitting TRBD2. Germline values: CDR1 MGHRA, CDR2 YSYEKL. V shed 1 base, J shed 1 base, and the junction held 4 bases outside the gene matches. CDR3 size: 16 residues. CDR3 sequence: CASSQVASGRSYEQYF. The CDR3, as DNA: TGCGCCAGCAGCCAAGTCGCTAGCGGGAGATCCTACGAGCAGTACTTC.

The gene calls are TRBV10-3 and TRBJ2-7; tentatively, D is TRBD2 (6 bases). Germline lookup yields CDR1 ENHRY and CDR2 SYGVKD. Deletions cut 6 bases from V and 4 bases from J, with 13 bases between. The CDR3 sequence is 13 residues long. The CDR3 region is CAISLGLIYEQYF. As DNA, the CDR3 is TGTGCCATCAGCCTCGGACTAATTTACGAGCAGTACTTC.

The rearrangement links TRBV29-1 to TRBJ1-1, with TRBD1 identical over 7 bases. Looked up from germline, CDR1 is SQVTM and CDR2 is ANQGSEA. CDR3 size: 13 residues. V was clipped by 4 bases and J by 6 bases; unmatched bases: 8. For the CDR3, the DNA is TGCAGCGTTGTCCGCAGGGGGACTTCTGAAGCTTTCTTT. This translates into CSVVRRGTSEAFF. The complete variable domain, with remaining parts taken from reference TRBV29-1 and TRBJ1-1, reads SAVISQKPSRDICQRGTSLTIQCQVDSQVTMMFWYRQQPGQSLTLIATANQGSEATYESGFVIDKFPISRPNLTFSTLTVSNMSPEDSSIYLCSVVRRGTSEAFFGQGTRLTVV.

This clonotype was detected ten times or more. This sequence joins TRBV3-1 and TRBJ2-1, with 9 bases aligning to TRBD1. V dropped 0 bases and J dropped 7; count of bases not matched to a gene: 1. The CDR3 spans 14 residues. Germline assignment: CDR1 LGHDT and CDR2 YNNKEL (reference sequence). The CDR3 is CASSQEGTGNEQFF. The CDR3 DNA follows: TGTGCCAGCAGCCAAGAAGGGACAGGGAATGAGCAGTTCTTC.

This clonotype was counted at least ten times. The chain couples TRBV6-2 or TRBV6-3 to TRBJ2-7; 9 bases line up with TRBD2. The V gene's germline CDR1 is MNHEY and CDR2 SVGEGT. J was trimmed by 6 bases and V by 0 bases; bases with no gene match: 9. CDR3 size: 16 residues. CDR3 sequence: CASSYSNRAGGSEQYF. The CDR3 nucleotides read TGTGCCAGCAGTTACTCTAACCGAGCGGGAGGTAGCGAGCAGTACTTC.

This clonotype has at least ten counts. This chain joins TRBV15 and TRBJ2-4, with 7 bases matching TRBD1. There are 16 residues in the CDR3. From germline, CDR1 is LNHNV and CDR2 YYDKDF (reference sequence). Losses at the gene ends were 1 base for V and 1 base for J; bases not matched to a gene: 4. CDR3 sequence reads: CATSRGDSLAKNIQYF. The CDR3 coding sequence is TGTGCCACCAGCAGAGGGGACAGCCTTGCCAAAAACATTCAGTACTTC.

Comments on this clonotype: Likely a read error: the CDR3 ends without its conserved phenylalanine or tryptophan. The rearrangement joins TRBV6-8 to TRBJ1-5; maybe TRBD1 (5 bases). This CDR3 contains 16 residues. CDR1 MNHGY and CDR2 SAAAGT come from the germline V gene. The germline V and J ends were trimmed by 0 bases and 2 bases, with 11 bases remaining between them. The CDR3 spells CASSYSGGYGNQPQHS. Here the CDR3 DNA reads TGTGCCAGCAGTTACTCGGGGGGGTATGGCAATCAGCCCCAGCATTCT.

This clonotype was seen a few times. One base away lies a much larger clone, so this may be a sequencing read error. The J gene is TRBJ2-7, the V gene TRBV5-1, with 8 positions matching TRBD2. CDR1 is SGHRS, CDR2 YFSETQ, per germline. V was pared by 4 bases and J by 3 bases, with 6 bases of the junction left unmatched. This CDR3 has 14 residues. CDR3: CASSEAGVFYEQYF. CDR3 coding DNA: TGCGCCAGCAGCGAAGCGGGAGTATTCTACGAGCAGTACTTC.

J is TRBJ1-4 and V is TRBV6-1; perhaps TRBD1 as D (5 bases). CDR3 length equals 14 residues. Germline V gene data show CDR1 as MNHNS and CDR2 as SASEGT. Trimming left V 5 bases short and J 7 bases short, with 14 bases between. DNA of the CDR3: TGTGCCAGCAGTCCCACGGGACCTGGTGAAAAACTGTTTTTT. This sequence encodes CASSPTGPGEKLFF.